This T cell receptor (beta chain) was identified during a study of T cells in Graves' hyperthyroidism and ophthalmopathy. Study findings and constraints: The blood repertoire included most of the expanded thyroid clonotypes above 0.001. Ophthalmopathy and stable hyperthyroidism were told apart by a 13 V-J model.

J gave up 4 bases and V 6 bases, and 9 bases lay outside the gene matches. Germline CDR1 MNHEY, CDR2 SMNVEV (reference sequence). This CDR3 comprises 15 residues. This clonotype showed up many times. Its cognate antigen is unknown. RNA transcripts provided the source from which TCR beta CDR3 regions were amplified. The primer set for the first-round RT-PCR of the TCR CDR3 was HTBI. One entry per CDR3 protein, called by TCRdb with MiXCR from the multiplex PCR reads. The sample shows about 200,000 distinct CDR3 sequences, 17% of them seen only once. The source is a woman aged 45-59 years with Graves' hyperthyroidism. Sequencing used blood. The chain joins TRBV27 to TRBJ1-2, with 9 nucleotides matching TRBD1. The CDR3 region is CASSPGQGAFYGYTF. Here the CDR3 DNA reads TGTGCCAGCAGCCCGGGACAGGGAGCGTTCTATGGCTACACCTTC.